A single T cell receptor (beta chain) is shown here with its context. These data are taken from a study of blood T cell repertoires in COVID-19. The table came from immunoSEQ multiplex PCR; TCRdb's copy has only in-frame clones and leaves some out. The sample comprises some 120,000 clones, about 90% of which are singletons, and roughly 2.1% rests with the top ten. The junction had 5 bases not matched to a gene; V was cut back by 1 base and J by 7 bases. The CDR3 spans 15 residues. Germline CDR1 is MGHRA and CDR2 is YSYEKL. While infection was still active, Seattle patients were enrolled and then followed longitudinally.

Sequencing was carried out using peripheral blood. The sequence derives from a man aged 45 to 65 with COVID-19, enrolled during active disease. The V gene is TRBV4-1, the J gene TRBJ2-1; 9 bases agree with TRBD1. Here the CDR3 reads CASSQVGTGKNEQFF. As DNA, the CDR3 is TGCGCCAGCAGCCAAGTCGGGACAGGGAAAAATGAGCAGTTCTTC.